The 22 T cell receptor beta chains below all came from one sample that was sequenced in a study of T cell repertoires in cytomegalovirus infection. These receptors are not linked to any known antigen. Via MiXCR, TCRdb re-called the reads, giving one row per CDR3 protein. The top ten hold around 48% of the sample, which has 570,000 or so distinct CDR3 sequences, around two fifths seen once. The sample was cultured PBMCs, taken from culture after CMV antigen stimulation. The source is a human donor in good health (CMV status not recorded). Some clones in this sample may be carry-over from other donors' samples.

This clonotype came up many times. The chain employs TRBV7-2 and TRBJ2-3, with D perhaps matching TRBD1 or TRBD2 (5 bases each). CDR3 size: 14 residues. Between the trimmed V and J ends, which lost 5 bases and 0 bases, there was a span of 9 bases. The V gene's germline CDR1 is SGHTA and CDR2 FQGNSA. CDR3 protein: CASSRGGSTDTQYF. The CDR3 bases are TGTGCCAGCAGCAGGGGCGGGAGCACAGATACGCAGTATTTT.

The gene calls are TRBV7-9 and TRBJ2-7; 7 bases line up with TRBD1. V lost 6 bases, J lost 3 bases, and 20 bases stayed unmatched. This CDR3 comprises 18 residues. Looked up from germline, CDR1 is SEHNR and CDR2 is FQNEAQ (reference sequence). Written as DNA, the CDR3 is TGTGCCAGCAGAGTCCCGGGACAGTCGCCAATGTCGATCTACGAGCAGTACTTC. Its translation is CASRVPGQSPMSIYEQYF.

The chain carries TRBV10-2 and TRBJ2-3, with D perhaps matching TRBD1 (5 bases). V lost 6 bases to trimming and J lost 3 bases, with 10 bases between them. CDR1 is WSHSY, CDR2 SAAADI, per germline. This CDR3 has 13 amino acids. The CDR3 region is CASRTDSTDTQYF. In DNA, the CDR3 is TGCGCCAGCAGAACCGACAGTACAGATACGCAGTATTTT.

This clonotype was found a few times. The genes are TRBV18 and TRBJ2-5; TRBD1 matches 12 bases. This CDR3 contains 15 residues. The germline V gene has CDR1 KGHSH and CDR2 LQKENI. Germline trimming cut 3 bases from V and 5 bases from J; bases unmatched to any gene: 4. CDR3 coding DNA: TGTGCCAGCTCACCCGGGACAGGGGGCGTCGAGACCCAGTACTTC. Its translation: CASSPGTGGVETQYF.

This chain links TRBV7-3 with TRBJ1-2; D uncertain. V was pared by 5 bases and J by 8 bases, with 12 bases between. The length of the CDR3 is 12 residues. Germline V lookup: CDR1 SGHTA, CDR2 FQGTGA. CDR3 sequence: CASSPLAWGYTF. The DNA for the CDR3 is TGTGCCAGCAGCCCCCTCGCATGGGGCTACACCTTC. The whole variable domain, remainder taken from reference TRBV7-3 and TRBJ1-2, is GAGVSQTPSNKVTEKGKYVELRCDPISGHTALYWYRQSLGQGPEFLIYFQGTGAADDSGLPNDRFFAVRPEGSVSTLKIQRTERGDSAVYLCASSPLAWGYTFGSGTRLTVV.

V gene TRBV20-1 combines with J gene TRBJ2-1; 9 bases match TRBD2. The J segment lost 0 bases and the V segment lost 3 bases, leaving 12 bases of the junction unmatched. Germline V gene data show CDR1 as DFQATT and CDR2 as SNEGSKA (reference sequence). The CDR3 is 18 residues long. The CDR3 loop is CSARDTGLAQSSYNEQFF. Written as DNA, the CDR3 is TGCAGTGCTAGGGACACTGGACTAGCGCAGAGCTCCTACAATGAGCAGTTCTTC.

The chain links TRBV15 to TRBJ2-4, with D tentatively TRBD1 (5 bases). This CDR3 has 15 amino acids. Per the germline V gene, CDR1 is LNHNV and CDR2 is YYDKDF (reference sequence). Deletions cut 0 bases from V and 2 bases from J, with 8 bases between. CDR3 nucleotide sequence: TGTGCCACCAGCAGAGATAGGGGTTCCAAAAACATTCAGTACTTC. Residues: CATSRDRGSKNIQYF.

V is TRBV11-2 and J is TRBJ2-1; 9 bases line up with TRBD1. The V gene end was trimmed by 7 bases and the J gene end by 4 bases; junction bases not matched to a gene: 20. This CDR3 region has 19 residues. Germline values: CDR1 SGHAT, CDR2 FQNNGV. The CDR3 loop is CASINTGGWVGPEYNEQFF. The CDR3 nucleotides read TGTGCCAGCATCAACACAGGGGGCTGGGTGGGACCCGAGTACAATGAGCAGTTCTTC.

The V call is TRBV4-1, the J call TRBJ2-1; 15 positions match TRBD2. The V and J ends lost 4 bases and 9 bases, in that order; junction bases with no gene match: 10. The CDR3 runs 17 residues. Germline V gene sequence: CDR1 MGHRA, CDR2 YSYEKL. CDR3 sequence: CASSPTGLAGGPSEQFF. CDR3 bases: TGCGCCAGCAGCCCGACCGGACTAGCGGGGGGGCCGAGTGAGCAGTTCTTC.

The rearrangement joins TRBV29-1 to TRBJ1-5, with D possibly TRBD1 on 5 matching bases. Germline V lookup: CDR1 SQVTM, CDR2 ANQGSEA. V lost 4 bases, J lost 3 bases, and 10 bases lay in between. This CDR3 spans 13 amino acids. The CDR3: CSVGWGVNQPQHF. CDR3 nucleotide sequence: TGCAGCGTTGGGTGGGGGGTCAATCAGCCCCAGCATTTT.

Only a few counts were recorded for this clonotype. The chain is built from TRBV2 and TRBJ1-2; D gene ambiguous. The CDR3 is made up of 14 amino acids. The germline CDR1 and CDR2 sequences are SNHLY and FYNNEI. V was clipped by 1 base and J by 0 bases, with 6 bases between them. The CDR3 bases are TGTGCCAGCAGTGAAGGTCTCGCTAACTATGGCTACACCTTC. This sequence encodes CASSEGLANYGYTF.

This clonotype came up many times. V and J are TRBV7-2 and TRBJ2-7; D is unclear. The V end lost 2 bases, the J end lost 5 bases, and 7 bases lay between the germline ends. From germline, CDR1 is SGHTA and CDR2 FQGNSA. CDR3 length: 12 residues. The CDR3 sequence: CASSLSPHEQYF. The CDR3 DNA follows: TGTGCCAGCAGCTTATCTCCTCACGAGCAGTACTTC.

This chain connects TRBV6-2 or TRBV6-3 to TRBJ2-7; 7 positions match TRBD2. The CDR3 length is 14 residues. The germline V gene encodes CDR1 MNHEY and CDR2 SVGEGT. V dropped 7 bases and J dropped 4; count of bases not matched to a gene: 10. The CDR3 here is CASTRGGSFYEQYF. In nucleotides, the CDR3 is TGTGCCAGCACCCGAGGCGGGAGCTTTTACGAGCAGTACTTC.

The chain couples TRBV10-3 to TRBJ2-5, with a tentative D call TRBD1 (6 bases). Germline CDR1 and CDR2: ENHRY and SYGVKD. V gave up 6 bases and J gave up 5 bases, with 25 bases separating them. CDR3 length equals 17 residues. This chain's CDR3 is CAISANPGGTSVETQYF. CDR3 sequence (DNA): TGTGCCATCAGCGCCAACCCTGGGGGCACATCAGTGGAGACCCAGTACTTC.

V is TRBV28 and J is TRBJ2-5, with D tentatively TRBD1 or TRBD2 (5 bases each). CDR1 is MDHEN, CDR2 SYDVKM, per germline. The CDR3 totals 14 residues. Trimming stripped 6 bases from V and 2 bases from J, with 13 bases between. CDR3 in amino acids: CASRGGDRQETQYF. The CDR3 coding sequence is TGTGCCAGCAGAGGTGGGGACCGACAAGAGACCCAGTACTTC.

The sample holds many counts of this clonotype. The chain recombines TRBV7-2 with TRBJ2-5; D unresolved. The CDR3 totals 12 residues. Germline lookup yields CDR1 SGHTA and CDR2 FQGNSA. Trimming left V 2 bases short and J 1 base short, with 2 bases between. In nucleotides, the CDR3 is TGTGCCAGCAGCTTAACCCAAGAGACCCAGTACTTC. Encoded protein: CASSLTQETQYF.

The rearrangement joins TRBV6-2 or TRBV6-3 to TRBJ2-1; D uncertain. V lost 6 bases and J 2 bases, leaving 8 bases between the germline ends. Looked up from germline, CDR1 is MNHEY and CDR2 is SVGEGT. The CDR3 consists of 13 residues. The CDR3 sequence is CASSATPYNEQFF. CDR3 bases: TGTGCCAGCAGCGCCACCCCCTACAATGAGCAGTTCTTC.

This clonotype came up a few times. The V gene is TRBV7-2, the J gene TRBJ2-5; D may be TRBD2 (5 bases). Trimming removed 6 bases from V and 5 bases from J, with 19 bases in between. Germline V gives CDR1 SGHTA, CDR2 FQGNSA. CDR3 length: 15 amino acids. The CDR3 is CASRPTISRGETQYF. The CDR3 DNA follows: TGTGCCAGCAGGCCCACTATAAGTCGAGGGGAGACCCAGTACTTC. Drawing the rest from reference TRBV7-2 and TRBJ2-5, the complete variable domain is GAGVSQSPSNKVTEKGKDVELRCDPISGHTALYWYRQSLGQGLEFLIYFQGNSAPDKSGLPSDRFSAERTGGSVSTLTIQRTQQEDSAVYLCASRPTISRGETQYFGPGTRLLVL.

The chain couples TRBV19 to TRBJ1-3; no clear D. Trimming stripped 7 bases from V and 3 bases from J, with 13 bases between. This CDR3 spans 14 amino acids. The germline V gene encodes CDR1 LNHDA and CDR2 SQIVND (reference sequence). Here the CDR3 DNA reads TGTGCCAGTACCAGGCGGTCGGATGGAAACACCATATATTTT. Translated, it gives CASTRRSDGNTIYF.

The sample holds one count of this clonotype. The chain carries TRBV15 and TRBJ2-1; 10 positions agree with TRBD2. There are 17 residues in the CDR3. The V segment lost 1 base and the J segment 8 bases; nucleotides outside the gene matches: 11. Germline CDR1 is LNHNV and CDR2 is YYDKDF (reference sequence). The CDR3 nucleotides are TGTGCCACCAGCAGAGTAATGGCTAGCGGGGGACGTGATGAGCAGTTCTTC. It specifies CATSRVMASGGRDEQFF.

The chain joins TRBV28 to TRBJ1-1; TRBD1 aligns across 7 bases. After removal of 7 bases from V and 4 bases from J, the junction contained 9 bases not matched to a gene. The CDR3 covers 14 residues. Germline values: CDR1 MDHEN, CDR2 SYDVKM. CDR3 protein: CASNRRSGGTEAFF. CDR3 bases: TGTGCCAGCAATCGCCGGTCAGGGGGCACTGAAGCTTTCTTT.

This clonotype was recorded a few times. This chain uses TRBV19 with TRBJ2-7; D remains ambiguous. Trimming took 3 bases from V and 3 from J, leaving 15 bases between them. Germline V gene sequence: CDR1 LNHDA, CDR2 SQIVND (reference sequence). The CDR3 contains 15 residues. The CDR3 is CASSISALPLYEQYF. Written as DNA, the CDR3 is TGTGCCAGTAGTATTTCCGCCCTACCCCTCTACGAGCAGTACTTC.